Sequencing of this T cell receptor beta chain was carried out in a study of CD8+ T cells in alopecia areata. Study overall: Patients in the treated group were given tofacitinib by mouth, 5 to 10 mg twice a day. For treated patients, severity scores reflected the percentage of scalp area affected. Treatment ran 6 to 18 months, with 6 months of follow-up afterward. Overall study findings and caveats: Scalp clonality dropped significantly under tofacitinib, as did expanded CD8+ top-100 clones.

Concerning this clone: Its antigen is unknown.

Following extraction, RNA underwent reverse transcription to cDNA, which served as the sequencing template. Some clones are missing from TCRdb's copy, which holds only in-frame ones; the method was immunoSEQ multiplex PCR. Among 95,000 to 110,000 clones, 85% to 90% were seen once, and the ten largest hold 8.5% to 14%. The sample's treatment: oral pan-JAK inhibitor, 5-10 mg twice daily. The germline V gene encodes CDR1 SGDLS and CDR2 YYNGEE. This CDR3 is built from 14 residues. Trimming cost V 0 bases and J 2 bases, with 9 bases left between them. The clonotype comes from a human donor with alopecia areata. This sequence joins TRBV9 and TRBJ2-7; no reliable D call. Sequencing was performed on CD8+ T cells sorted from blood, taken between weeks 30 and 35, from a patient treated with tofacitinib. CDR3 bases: TGTGCCAGCAGCGTAGCAGCCGCTACCTACGAGCAGTACTTC. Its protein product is CASSVAAATYEQYF.